The rows below give T cell receptor beta chains drawn from one sample of a study of blood T cell repertoires in COVID-19. Data came from immunoSEQ multiplex PCR; TCRdb stores just in-frame clones and leaves some out. Counted here are about 160,000 clones, over 75% occurring once; the ten biggest clones make up approximately 5.6%. The sample was PBMCs or T cells enriched from blood (not recorded which). These receptors originate from a woman in her thirties or forties with acute COVID-19. Both conserved end residues are part of each CDR3. The D gene is left open where the match is weak. Size values are once, few and many counts, or a class for expanded clones, and some rows have none.

j_gene | v_gene | d_gene | abundance | CDR3nt | CDR3aa
TRBJ1-2 | TRBV6-6 | - | - | TGTGCCAGCGGGGGGAGGGACAACCATGGGAACTATGGCTACACCTTC | CASGGRDNHGNYGYTF
TRBJ2-7 | TRBV15 | - | many | TGTGCCACCAGCAGCAACCCTACTAGCTTACGGGGCGAGCAGTACTTC | CATSSNPTSLRGEQYF
TRBJ1-2 | TRBV5-1 | - | - | TGCGCCAGCAGCCCAGCAGGTGCAGGGTGGTTATCGACTGGCTACACCTTC | CASSPAGAGWLSTGYTF
TRBJ2-5 | TRBV15 | - | - | TGTGCCACCAGCCACCGGGACTTCCTTAAAGGGGAGACCCAGTACTTC | CATSHRDFLKGETQYF
TRBJ2-1 | TRBV20-1 | TRBD2 | few | TGCAGTGCTAGTGTAAGCGGGGGCTACAATGAGCAGTTCTTC | CSASVSGGYNEQFF
TRBJ2-7 | TRBV7-9 | - | - | TGTGCCAGCAGCCGTGGCCAGATCTACGAGCAGTACTTC | CASSRGQIYEQYF
TRBJ2-7 | TRBV3-1/TRBV3-2 | - | - | TGTGCCAGCAGCCACCAGGGCTACGAGCAGTACTTC | CASSHQGYEQYF
TRBJ2-3 | TRBV9 | TRBD1 | once | TGTGCCAGCAGCGCCAAAGGACAGGTCGGAGCAGATACGCAGTATTTT | CASSAKGQVGADTQYF
TRBJ2-5 | TRBV19 | TRBD2 | - | TGTGCCAGTAGTATAACGGGAGGCGAGACCCAGTACTTC | CASSITGGETQYF
TRBJ1-4 | TRBV30 | - | - | TGTGCCTGGAAAGGGGAAGCGGGCGAAAAACTGTTTTTT | CAWKGEAGEKLFF
TRBJ1-5 | TRBV6-1 | - | - | TGTGCCAGCAGTGAGCGGCAGTCTGGCCAGCCCCAGCATTTT | CASSERQSGQPQHF
TRBJ2-1 | TRBV6-1 | TRBD2 | - | TGTGCCAGCAGTGAAACTAGCGGGAGTTACAATGAGCAGTTCTTC | CASSETSGSYNEQFF
TRBJ2-5 | TRBV18 | - | - | TGTGCCAGCTCACCTGGGAGGCAAGAGACCCAGTACTTC | CASSPGRQETQYF
TRBJ1-1 | TRBV4-1 | - | - | TGCGCCAGCAGCCTCGAACGGGGAAGCACTGAAGCTTTCTTT | CASSLERGSTEAFF
TRBJ2-4 | TRBV6-5 | - | - | TGTGCCAGCAGTTCCAAACAGCCAGGCAAAAACATTCAGTACTTC | CASSSKQPGKNIQYF
TRBJ1-2 | TRBV4-2 | - | once | TGTGCCAGCAGCCAATCGAGTTCGACAGATCCTACCTATGGCTACACCTTC | CASSQSSSTDPTYGYTF
TRBJ2-2 | TRBV9 | TRBD2 | - | TGTGCCAGCAGCGTAGCCGGGACTAGCGGGAGGCGGGACGGGGAGCTGTTTTTT | CASSVAGTSGRRDGELFF
TRBJ2-7 | TRBV19 | TRBD1 | - | TGTGCCAGTTCAGACAGGGGAGGTATTTCCTACGAGCAGTACTTC | CASSDRGGISYEQYF
TRBJ1-4 | TRBV5-4 | - | - | TGTGCCAGCAGCTTGGACAGTGAAAAACTGTTTTTT | CASSLDSEKLFF
TRBJ1-3 | TRBV18 | - | - | TGTGCCAGCTCACCACAGGGGTCCGGAAACACCATATATTTT | CASSPQGSGNTIYF